This T cell receptor beta chain was documented in a study of immune evolution from preneoplasia to lung adenocarcinoma. After pathologic assessment, macro-dissection selected premalignant or tumor cells for extraction. V was cut by 3 bases and J by 5 bases, with 13 bases left in between. The CDR3 consists of 13 residues. Germline CDR1 is GTSNPN and CDR2 is SVGIG (reference sequence). Method: immunoSEQ multiplex PCR; TCRdb's copy keeps in-frame clones and lacks some. The table shows some 5,400 clones, with around four fifths occurring only once. Findings of the study overall: Later-stage lesions seemingly showed higher T cell density and diversity than normal lung. Normal lung had the highest top T cell clone frequencies.

To note about this clone: Its specificity is not known.

The chain recombines TRBV30 with TRBJ2-5; no clear D gene. The TCR sequence derives from a person aged 55 to 79 with lung adenocarcinoma. The sample consisted of FFPE minimally invasive lung adenocarcinoma tissue. The CDR3 loop is CAWRVGSGETQYF. The CDR3 region has the DNA TGTGCCTGGAGGGTAGGGTCCGGGGAGACCCAGTACTTC.